Below are 16 T cell receptor beta chains sequenced from a single sample in a study of blood T cell repertoires in COVID-19. Profiled with immunoSEQ multiplex PCR; TCRdb holds only in-frame clones, not every one. The table includes about 490,000 clones, 75% to 90% detected once. Sequences were obtained from peripheral blood. The origin of the receptors is a human donor in a cohort sampled during active COVID-19.

This chain uses TRBV6-5 with TRBJ2-2, with 12 nucleotides matching TRBD2. This CDR3 contains 16 residues. From germline, CDR1 is MNHEY and CDR2 SVGAGI. Trimming cost V 4 bases and J 10 bases; bases outside gene matches: 10. CDR3 in DNA: TGTGCCAGCAGTTCCGCGGGACTAGCGGGTGTTGTGGAGCTGTTTTTT. Residues: CASSSAGLAGVVELFF.

The chain has TRBV18 and TRBJ1-6; 10 nucleotides agree with TRBD1. Losses at the gene ends were 3 bases for V and 7 bases for J; bases not matched to a gene: 6. The CDR3 is 16 residues long. CDR1 KGHSH and CDR2 LQKENI come from the germline V gene. The CDR3 nucleotides are TGTGCCAGCTCACCTTACCCGGGACAGGGGAATTCACCCCTCCACTTT. Translated: CASSPYPGQGNSPLHF.

The chain is built from TRBV2 and TRBJ2-5, with a possible D match to TRBD2 (5 bases). V was trimmed by 6 bases and J by 6 bases, leaving 11 bases between them. The CDR3 runs 12 residues. Germline CDR1 reads SNHLY; CDR2 reads FYNNEI. The CDR3 DNA is TGTGCCAGCAGGGATAGCGAAAAGACCCAGTACTTC. It translates to CASRDSEKTQYF. Supplemented by reference TRBV2 and TRBJ2-5, the full variable domain reads EPEVTQTPSHQVTQMGQEVILRCVPISNHLYFYWYRQILGQKVEFLVSFYNNEISEKSEIFDDQFSVERPDGSNFTLKIRSTKLEDSAMYFCASRDSEKTQYFGPGTRLLVL.

Remarks on this clone: One end of the junction is discordant with germline, which a read error may explain. The V gene is TRBV12-3 or TRBV12-4, the J gene TRBJ2-7; 10 bases line up with TRBD2. CDR3 length: 13 amino acids. CDR3 protein: CASSLASGRAFSF. CDR3 bases: TGTGCCAGCAGTTTAGCGAGCGGGAGGGCCTTCAGTTTC.

CDR3 region: CASRNSGNTIYF. The CDR3, as DNA: TGTGCCAGCAGAAACAGCGGAAACACCATATATTTT. The J gene is TRBJ1-3, the V gene TRBV7-9; D gene uncertain. The CDR3 extends over 12 amino acids. The germline CDR1 and CDR2 sequences are SEHNR and FQNEAQ (reference sequence). V lost 6 bases to trimming and J lost 4 bases, with 7 bases between them.

The chain employs TRBV7-2 and TRBJ2-7; 7 nucleotides align to TRBD1. This CDR3 region has 14 residues. The germline gives CDR1 SGHTA, CDR2 FQGNSA. J lost 2 bases, V lost 1 base, and 2 bases had no gene match. The CDR3 sequence: CASSLGGTAYEQYF. In DNA form, the CDR3 reads TGTGCCAGCAGCTTAGGGGGGACAGCCTACGAGCAGTACTTC.

This sequence joins TRBV29-1 and TRBJ2-7; maybe TRBD1 (6 bases). CDR1 is SQVTM, CDR2 ANQGSEA, per germline. This CDR3 spans 16 amino acids. Trimming cost V 7 bases and J 5 bases, with 27 bases left between them. CDR3 coding DNA: TGCAGCGCCGCATCCCTAACAGGGCGCTCGGGCCACGAGCAGTACTTC. Translated: CSAASLTGRSGHEQYF.

This chain uses TRBV14 with TRBJ2-7; 8 bases align to TRBD2. The CDR3 spans 14 residues. CDR1 and CDR2 (germline): SGHDN, FVKESK. V lost 4 bases and J lost 2; bases outside the gene matches: 4. The CDR3 nucleotides read TGTGCCAGCAGCCTAGGACTAGCTCCCTACGAGCAGTACTTC. Translation: CASSLGLAPYEQYF.

Note on this clone: Within the sample, other DNA sequences also encode this same CDR3. This chain uses TRBV9 with TRBJ2-1; 9 nucleotides match TRBD2. In germline, CDR1 is SGDLS, CDR2 YYNGEE. Trimming took 3 bases from V and 2 from J; bases not matched to a gene: 3. The CDR3 totals 15 residues. The CDR3 DNA sequence: TGTGCCAGCAGCGGAAGACTAGCGGCCTACAATGAGCAGTTCTTC. Translating it yields CASSGRLAAYNEQFF.

The chain links TRBV5-4 to TRBJ1-6; D gene unclear. Trimming stripped 2 bases from V and 8 bases from J, with 14 bases between. Germline assignment: CDR1 SGHNT and CDR2 YYREEE (reference sequence). CDR3 length equals 15 residues. The CDR3 DNA reads as TGTGCCAGCAGCTTCGCCCTCGGTCCCGATTCACCCCTCCACTTT. Translating it yields CASSFALGPDSPLHF.

Note on this clone: Additional DNA sequences in this sample encode the identical CDR3. The V and J genes are TRBV5-1 and TRBJ1-2, with TRBD1 matching over 7 bases. The length of the CDR3 is 14 residues. Looked up from germline, CDR1 is SGHRS and CDR2 is YFSETQ. V trimming: 0 bases; J trimming: 4 bases; junction bases outside the gene matches: 3. Here the CDR3 reads CASSLEGAGYGYTF. The CDR3 DNA follows: TGCGCCAGCAGCTTGGAGGGGGCCGGCTATGGCTACACCTTC.

This clone was seen only a few times. The rearrangement joins TRBV7-3 to TRBJ1-3; D call uncertain. CDR3 length: 14 amino acids. The germline V gene has CDR1 SGHTA and CDR2 FQGTGA. The V gene lost 2 bases and the J gene lost 3 bases, with 8 bases spanning the gap. CDR3 DNA: TGTGCCAGCAGCTTATCGGGAGGTGGAAACACCATATATTTT. It specifies CASSLSGGGNTIYF.

The rearrangement joins TRBV9 to TRBJ1-2, with a possible D match to TRBD1 (5 bases). Germline loops: CDR1 SGDLS, CDR2 YYNGEE. The CDR3 has 12 residues. The V and J ends lost 3 bases and 14 bases respectively, with 17 bases between them. CDR3 sequence (DNA): TGTGCCAGCAGCGGCGGGACCGAGTGGTTTACCTTC. Protein: CASSGGTEWFTF. The full variable domain, rest sourced from reference TRBV9 and TRBJ1-2, is DSGVTQTPKHLITATGQRVTLRCSPRSGDLSVYWYQQSLDQGLQFLIQYYNGEERAKGNILERFSAQQFPDLHSELNLSSLELGDSALYFCASSGGTEWFTFGSGTRLTVV.

The genes are TRBV19 and TRBJ2-7, with 7 bases aligning to TRBD1. Per the germline V gene, CDR1 is LNHDA and CDR2 is SQIVND (reference sequence). The trim removed 5 bases at V and 3 bases at J, leaving 7 bases unmatched. The length of the CDR3 is 14 residues. The CDR3 DNA reads TGTGCCAGTAGTTTCGGGACAGCCAACTACGAGCAGTACTTC. It yields the protein CASSFGTANYEQYF.

The chain couples TRBV27 to TRBJ1-1; 7 nucleotides agree with TRBD1. The germline V gene encodes CDR1 MNHEY and CDR2 SMNVEV (reference sequence). With 5 bases clipped from V and 5 bases from J, the junction kept 11 bases outside the gene matches. The CDR3 is 15 amino acids. CDR3 nucleotide sequence: TGTGCCAGCAGTCCAGGGGGAGGCTTTGGGACTGAAGCTTTCTTT. It translates to CASSPGGGFGTEAFF.

The chain carries TRBV7-9 and TRBJ1-1, with D possibly being TRBD1 (5 bases). The CDR3 loop spans 16 amino acids. V lost 3 bases, J lost 1 base, and 15 bases lay in between. From germline, CDR1 is SEHNR and CDR2 FQNEAQ (reference sequence). The CDR3 loop is CASSFGIGDGNTEAFF. CDR3 nucleotide sequence: TGTGCCAGCAGCTTCGGTATAGGGGATGGGAACACTGAAGCTTTCTTT.